What follows describes a single T cell receptor (beta chain). The CDR3 contains 14 residues. Trimming removed 3 bases at V and 7 bases at J, with 13 bases between. Germline V gene lookup returns CDR1 SGDLS and CDR2 YYNGEE. This sample is drawn from a study of cytomegalovirus exposure and HLA in healthy donors. The PCR ran on 60 Vbeta and 13 Jbeta primers. TCRdb's copy holds only in-frame clones and misses some; the assay was immunoSEQ multiplex PCR. The table lists 250,000 to 300,000 clones, nearly 95% of them singletons. The source of this sequence is a girl between 2 and 10 years old in good health and CMV-seronegative. Material for sequencing was PBMCs. V is TRBV9 and J is TRBJ1-4; a possible D gene is TRBD1 (6 bases). As DNA, the CDR3 is TGTGCCAGCAGCGACGGGACACCATCTGAAAAACTGTTTTTT. It codes for CASSDGTPSEKLFF.